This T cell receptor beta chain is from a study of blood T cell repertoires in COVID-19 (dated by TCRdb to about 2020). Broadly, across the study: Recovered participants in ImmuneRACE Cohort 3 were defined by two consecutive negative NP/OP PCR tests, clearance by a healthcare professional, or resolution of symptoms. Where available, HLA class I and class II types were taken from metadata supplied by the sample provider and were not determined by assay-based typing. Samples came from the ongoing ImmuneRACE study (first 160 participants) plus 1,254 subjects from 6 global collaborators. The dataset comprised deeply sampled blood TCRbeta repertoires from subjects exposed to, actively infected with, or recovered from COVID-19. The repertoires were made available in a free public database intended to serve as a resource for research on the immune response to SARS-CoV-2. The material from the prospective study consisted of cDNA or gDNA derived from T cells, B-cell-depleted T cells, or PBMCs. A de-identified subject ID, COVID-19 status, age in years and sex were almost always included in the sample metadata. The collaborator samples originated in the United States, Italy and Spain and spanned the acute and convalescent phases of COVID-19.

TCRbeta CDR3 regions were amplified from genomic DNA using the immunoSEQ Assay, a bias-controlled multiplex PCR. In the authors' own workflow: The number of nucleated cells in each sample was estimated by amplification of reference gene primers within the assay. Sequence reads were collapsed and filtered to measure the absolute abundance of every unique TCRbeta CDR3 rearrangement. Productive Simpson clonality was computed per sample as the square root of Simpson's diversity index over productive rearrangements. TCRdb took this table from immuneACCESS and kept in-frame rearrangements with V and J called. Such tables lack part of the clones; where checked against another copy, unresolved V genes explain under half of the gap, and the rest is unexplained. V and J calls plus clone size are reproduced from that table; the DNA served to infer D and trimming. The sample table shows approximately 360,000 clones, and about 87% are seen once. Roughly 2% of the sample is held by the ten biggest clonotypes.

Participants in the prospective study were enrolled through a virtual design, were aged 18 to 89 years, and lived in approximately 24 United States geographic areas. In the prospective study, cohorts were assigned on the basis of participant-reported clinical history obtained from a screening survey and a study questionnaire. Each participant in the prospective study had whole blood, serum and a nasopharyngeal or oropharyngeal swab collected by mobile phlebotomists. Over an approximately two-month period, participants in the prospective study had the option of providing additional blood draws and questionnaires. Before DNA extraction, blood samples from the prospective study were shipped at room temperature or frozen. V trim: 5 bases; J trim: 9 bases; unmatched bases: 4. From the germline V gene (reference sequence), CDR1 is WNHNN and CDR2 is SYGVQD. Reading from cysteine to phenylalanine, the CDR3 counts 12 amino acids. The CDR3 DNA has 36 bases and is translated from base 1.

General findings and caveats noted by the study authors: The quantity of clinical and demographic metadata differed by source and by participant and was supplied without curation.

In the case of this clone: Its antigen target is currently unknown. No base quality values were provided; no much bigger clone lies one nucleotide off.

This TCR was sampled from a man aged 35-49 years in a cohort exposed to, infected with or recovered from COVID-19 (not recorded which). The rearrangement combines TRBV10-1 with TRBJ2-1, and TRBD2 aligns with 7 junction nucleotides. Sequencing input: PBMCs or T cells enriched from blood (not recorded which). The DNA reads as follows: TGCGCCAGCAGTAACCCGGGGGGTGAGCAGTTCTTC. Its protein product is CASSNPGGEQFF.